This TCR beta chain derives from a study of CD8 T cells in Susac syndrome. With regard to this clonotype: Its target is not known.

Germline V gene data show CDR1 as SEHNR and CDR2 as FQNEAQ (reference sequence). Trimming removed 5 bases from V and 8 bases from J, with 12 bases in between. The CDR3 spans 12 residues. RNA in amounts of roughly 0.5 to 1 ug was reverse transcribed with random hexamers. An immunoSEQ multiplex PCR amplified TCR beta CDR3 over 54 Vbeta and 13 Jbeta. TCRdb passed the immunoSEQ multiplex PCR reads through MiXCR, listing each CDR3 protein once. The top ten hold approximately 0.3% of the sample, which has some 150,000 distinct CDR3 sequences, 85% to 95% seen once. Study-level findings and limits: It was acknowledged in the study that its TCR sequencing and HLA analysis involved a relatively small number of individuals.

The sequence was collected from a human donor in good health. Sequencing input: CD8+ T cells from PBMCs. V is TRBV7-9 and J is TRBJ1-1, with D possibly TRBD1 on 6 matching bases. This CDR3 is CASSEMGAEAFF. The CDR3 DNA sequence: TGTGCCAGCAGCGAGATGGGGGCGGAAGCTTTCTTT. Together with reference TRBV7-9 and TRBJ1-1, the CDR3 gives the full variable domain: DTGVSQNPRHKITKRGQNVTFRCDPISEHNRLYWYRQTLGQGPEFLTYFQNEAQLEKSRLLSDRFSAERPKGSFSTLEIQRTEQGDSAMYLCASSEMGAEAFFGQGTRLTVV.